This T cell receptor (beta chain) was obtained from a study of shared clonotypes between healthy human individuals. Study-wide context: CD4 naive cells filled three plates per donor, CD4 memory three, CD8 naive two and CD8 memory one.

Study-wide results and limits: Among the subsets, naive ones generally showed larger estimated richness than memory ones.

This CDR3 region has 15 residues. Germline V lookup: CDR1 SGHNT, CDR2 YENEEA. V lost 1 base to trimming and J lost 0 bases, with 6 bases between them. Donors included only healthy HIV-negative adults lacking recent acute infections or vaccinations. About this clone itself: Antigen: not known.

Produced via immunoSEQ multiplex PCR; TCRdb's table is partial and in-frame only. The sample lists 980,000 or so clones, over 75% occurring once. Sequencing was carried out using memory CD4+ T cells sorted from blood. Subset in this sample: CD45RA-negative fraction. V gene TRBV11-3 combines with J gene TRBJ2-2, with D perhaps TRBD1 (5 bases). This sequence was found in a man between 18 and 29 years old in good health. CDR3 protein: CASSLGQPNTGELFF. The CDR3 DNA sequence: TGTGCCAGCAGCTTAGGACAGCCGAACACCGGGGAGCTGTTTTTT.